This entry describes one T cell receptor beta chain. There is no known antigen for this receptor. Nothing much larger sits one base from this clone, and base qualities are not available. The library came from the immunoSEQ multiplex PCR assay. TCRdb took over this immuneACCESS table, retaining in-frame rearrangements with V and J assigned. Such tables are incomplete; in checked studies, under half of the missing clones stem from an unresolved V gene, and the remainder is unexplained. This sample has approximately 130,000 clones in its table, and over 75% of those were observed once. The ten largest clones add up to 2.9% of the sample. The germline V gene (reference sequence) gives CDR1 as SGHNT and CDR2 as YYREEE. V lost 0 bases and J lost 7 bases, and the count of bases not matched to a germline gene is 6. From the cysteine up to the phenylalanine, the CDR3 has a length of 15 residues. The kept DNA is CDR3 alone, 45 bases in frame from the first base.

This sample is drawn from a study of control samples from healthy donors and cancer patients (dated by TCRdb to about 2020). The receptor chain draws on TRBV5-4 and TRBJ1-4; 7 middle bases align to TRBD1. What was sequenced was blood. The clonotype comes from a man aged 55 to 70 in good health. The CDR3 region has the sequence CASSLGGTAGEKLFF. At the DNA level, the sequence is TGTGCCAGCAGCTTGGGGGGGACAGCTGGTGAAAAACTGTTTTTT.